This TCR beta chain was sequenced for a study of CD8+ T cells in alopecia areata. The treatment denotes: oral pan-JAK inhibitor, 5-10 mg twice daily. Following RNA extraction, reverse transcription yielded cDNA that acted as the sequencing template. TCRdb's copy holds only in-frame clones and misses some; the assay was immunoSEQ multiplex PCR. The table has about 210,000 clones, around 66% seen once. This CDR3 is 9 amino acids long. Germline CDR1 reads SGHRS; CDR2 reads YFSETQ. Trimming pared 3 bases from V and 11 bases from J, leaving 3 bases between. The source material was CD4+ T cells sorted from blood, sampled at week 44, from a patient treated with tofacitinib. The chain recombines TRBV5-1 with TRBJ2-1; D unclear. The TCR originated in a human donor with alopecia areata. The CDR3 is CASSYKQFF. In nucleotides, the CDR3 is TGCGCCAGCAGCTATAAGCAGTTCTTC.